The 12 T cell receptor beta chains listed next were all sequenced from one sample in a study of T cells in Graves' hyperthyroidism and ophthalmopathy. The source material, RNA transcripts, was used to amplify TCR beta CDR3 regions. A first-round RT-PCR of the TCR CDR3 used the HTBI primer set. TCRdb re-called the multiplex PCR reads with MiXCR, one entry per CDR3 protein. The sample includes hundreds of thousands of distinct CDR3 sequences, 15% to 20% of them seen just once. The specimen was blood. Every receptor here comes from a woman in her twenties or thirties with Graves' hyperthyroidism.

This clonotype was counted between two and nine times. A read error may explain this, as a much larger clone is one base away. The conserved final phenylalanine or tryptophan is absent from the CDR3, which likely points to a read error. The CDR3 DNA reads as TGTGCCAGCAGTGAAGCGCGGTCGTATGGTAGCGGGAGCACAGATACGCAGTATCTT. It encodes CASSEARSYGSGSTDTQYL. The chain employs TRBV2 and TRBJ2-3; 7 nucleotides agree with TRBD2. In germline, CDR1 is SNHLY, CDR2 FYNNEI. The CDR3 has 19 amino acids. V shed 0 bases, J shed 0 bases, and the junction held 12 bases outside the gene matches.

This sequence joins TRBV9 and TRBJ2-1, with a weak D call TRBD2 (6 bases). V was shortened by 4 bases and J by 10 bases, with 15 bases between the two germline ends. The germline V gene has CDR1 SGDLS and CDR2 YYNGEE. The CDR3 has 13 amino acids. The CDR3 DNA is TGTGCCAGCAGCTCCTTCGGGGGATTGGAGCAGTTCTTC. Translating gives CASSSFGGLEQFF.

V is TRBV6-1 and J is TRBJ1-5, with 11 bases fitting TRBD1. This CDR3 contains 14 residues. In germline, CDR1 is MNHNS, CDR2 SASEGT. Trimming removed 6 bases from V and 5 bases from J; junction bases left unmatched: 3. The CDR3 is CASRDRGQDQPQHF. CDR3 in DNA: TGTGCCAGCAGGGACAGGGGGCAGGATCAGCCCCAGCATTTT.

In its sample, this clonotype was seen many times. The V and J genes are TRBV12-3 or TRBV12-4 and TRBJ2-5; D is perhaps TRBD1 or TRBD2 (5 bases each). V was cut by 5 bases and J by 2 bases, with 18 bases left in between. This CDR3 is 16 amino acids long. The CDR3 coding sequence is TGTGCCAGCAGTCGTCCCGGGACCGCGTTGCAAGAGACCCAGTACTTC. Translation: CASSRPGTALQETQYF.

This clonotype was seen ten or more times. V usage is TRBV29-1 and J usage is TRBJ2-7; the match to TRBD2 covers 10 bases. Per the germline V gene, CDR1 is SQVTM and CDR2 is ANQGSEA. The CDR3 is made up of 13 amino acids. V lost 6 bases, J lost 1 base, and 3 bases stayed unmatched. CDR3 bases: TGCAGCGTGACTAGCGGGTCTTCCTACGAGCAGTACTTC. Its protein is CSVTSGSSYEQYF.

The chain couples TRBV29-1 to TRBJ2-7; possibly TRBD2 for D (6 bases). Germline CDR1 reads SQVTM; CDR2 reads ANQGSEA. The CDR3 runs 13 residues. V gave up 6 bases and J gave up 4 bases, with 16 bases separating them. CDR3 region: CSVPGRYTYEQYF. The CDR3 nucleotides read TGCAGCGTGCCGGGGAGGTATACATACGAGCAGTACTTC.

This clonotype was counted at least ten times. This chain links TRBV3-1 with TRBJ1-1; D call uncertain. The CDR3 is 14 residues long. V shed 1 base and J shed 2 bases, with 8 bases lying between them. The V gene's germline CDR1 is LGHDT and CDR2 YNNKEL (reference sequence). For the CDR3, the DNA is TGTGCCAGCAGCCAAGCGACAACCAACACTGAAGCTTTCTTT. This codes for CASSQATTNTEAFF.

This clonotype was detected only a few times. The chain recombines TRBV28 with TRBJ2-5; 8 bases agree with TRBD1. The CDR3 spans 16 residues. Germline trimming cut 1 base from V and 0 bases from J; bases unmatched to any gene: 4. From germline, CDR1 is MDHEN and CDR2 SYDVKM. CDR3 in DNA: TGTGCCAGCAGTTTATCCCCGACAGGGGACCAAGAGACCCAGTACTTC. Amino acids: CASSLSPTGDQETQYF.

The chain joins TRBV6-1 to TRBJ2-3; perhaps TRBD2 as D (6 bases). V was clipped by 7 bases and J by 2 bases, with 16 bases between them. Germline assignment: CDR1 MNHNS and CDR2 SASEGT. The CDR3 is 15 amino acids. This CDR3 reads CASKTAGLDTDTQYF. CDR3 nucleotides: TGTGCCAGCAAAACCGCGGGGCTAGACACAGATACGCAGTATTTT.

The sample holds many counts of this clonotype. This sequence joins TRBV11-2 and TRBJ2-7, with 12 bases fitting TRBD2. Germline CDR1 and CDR2: SGHAT and FQNNGV. This CDR3 contains 15 residues. V was clipped by 5 bases and J by 2 bases; unmatched bases: 4. As DNA, the CDR3 is TGTGCCAGCAGCCGACTAGCGGGAGCAACCTACGAGCAGTACTTC. Protein: CASSRLAGATYEQYF.

Points on this clonotype: A read error is possible here, since a much larger clone lies one base away. The rearrangement joins TRBV6-5 to TRBJ1-3; 8 bases map to TRBD1. Germline V lookup: CDR1 MNHEY, CDR2 SVGAGI. The CDR3 is made up of 15 amino acids. CDR3 sequence (DNA): TGTGCCAGCAATTACCAGGACAGGGCTGGAAACACCATATATTTT. Amino acids: CASNYQDRAGNTIYF.

This chain links TRBV5-4 with TRBJ2-5, with 7 bases that match TRBD2. This CDR3 comprises 14 residues. After removal of 6 bases from V and 5 bases from J, the junction contained 10 bases not matched to a gene. Germline-derived CDR1 and CDR2 are SGHNT and YYREEE (reference sequence). DNA of the CDR3: TGTGCCAGCACCCTTGGGGCGGGGGAGGAGACCCAGTACTTC. Translation: CASTLGAGEETQYF.